Presented here are 4 T cell receptor beta chains from one specimen sequenced in a study of CD8+ T cells in alopecia areata. TCR sequencing used cDNA made by reverse transcription of extracted RNA. Profiled with immunoSEQ multiplex PCR; TCRdb holds only in-frame clones, not every one. Of about 90,000 clones detected, around 47% appear once; the ten largest clones hold more than 15%. Sample treatment: oral pan-JAK inhibitor, 5-10 mg twice daily. The sequences come from CD8+ T cells sorted from blood, collected at week 24, from a patient treated with tofacitinib. These receptors all come from a human donor with alopecia areata.

The rearrangement links TRBV6-1 to TRBJ2-1, with D unresolved. The V end was cut by 6 bases, the J end by 7 bases, with 4 bases between. The germline V gene encodes CDR1 MNHNS and CDR2 SASEGT. The CDR3 consists of 10 residues. This CDR3 is CASRRNEQFF. The CDR3 coding sequence is TGTGCCAGCAGAAGGAATGAGCAGTTCTTC.

This chain connects TRBV5-6 to TRBJ2-1, with 9 bases that match TRBD2. The V gene's germline CDR1 is SGHDT and CDR2 YYEEEE. The CDR3 consists of 16 residues. Trimming at V came to 4 bases and at J to 3 bases, leaving 8 bases not matched to a gene. CDR3 bases: TGTGCCAGCAGCCCTAGCGGGAATCGGGGCTACAATGAGCAGTTCTTC. This encodes CASSPSGNRGYNEQFF.

The V and J genes are TRBV27 and TRBJ1-4; D is undetermined. Germline V gene data show CDR1 as MNHEY and CDR2 as SMNVEV (reference sequence). V lost 2 bases and J 4 bases, leaving 11 bases between the germline ends. This CDR3 comprises 15 residues. CDR3 nucleotide sequence: TGTGCCAGCAGTTTAGGGCGAGGGCTTAATGAAAAACTGTTTTTT. Protein product: CASSLGRGLNEKLFF. The variable domain in full, with the rest retrieved from reference TRBV27 and TRBJ1-4, is EAQVTQNPRYLITVTGKKLTVTCSQNMNHEYMSWYRQDPGLGLRQIYYSMNVEVTDKGDVPEGYKVSRKEKRNFPLILESPSPNQTSLYFCASSLGRGLNEKLFFGSGTQLSVL.

This clone has a handful of counts. J is TRBJ2-1 and V is TRBV10-2, with TRBD2 matching 8 bases. This CDR3 contains 15 residues. V lost 7 bases, J lost 3 bases, and 8 bases stayed unmatched. From germline, CDR1 is WSHSY and CDR2 SAAADI. CDR3 bases: TGCGCCAGCATGAATCTGGGACTAGTCTACAATGAGCAGTTCTTC. Translating gives CASMNLGLVYNEQFF.